What follows are 14 T cell receptor beta chains derived from one specimen sequenced in a study of blood T cell repertoires in COVID-19 (dated by TCRdb to the early 2020s). Library method: the immunoSEQ multiplex PCR assay. The source is immuneACCESS, and TCRdb retained only in-frame sequences with V and J called. Part of the clones is not carried over; for the studies checked, unresolved V genes explain less than half of this, and the remainder is unexplained. The sample data list some 320,000 clones, and approximately 85% of these were observed just once. The ten largest clones represent approximately 7.9% of the sample. Sample: peripheral blood. The receptors come from a human donor in a cohort sampled during active COVID-19.

In its sample, this clone was seen a few times. The CDR3 protein is CASSGLVRADTQYF. Written as DNA, the CDR3 is TGCGCCAGCAGCGGTCTTGTTCGTGCAGATACGCAGTATTTT. The genes are TRBV10-2 and TRBJ2-3; D is uncertain. Germline loops: CDR1 WSHSY, CDR2 SAAADI. Trimming took 6 bases from V and 4 from J, leaving 14 bases between them. The CDR3 sequence is 14 residues long.

On this clone itself: Other nucleotide sequences in the sample specify the same CDR3. The chain couples TRBV19 to TRBJ1-2; D gene unclear. The CDR3 runs to 12 residues. Germline loops: CDR1 LNHDA, CDR2 SQIVND (reference sequence). V lost 5 bases and J lost 3, with 7 bases in between. The CDR3 DNA reads as TGTGCCAGTAGTCTGCGGGACTATGGCTACACCTTC. Amino acid sequence: CASSLRDYGYTF.

The rearrangement links TRBV10-3 to TRBJ2-4; D is possibly TRBD2 (5 bases). This CDR3 has 15 amino acids. Trimming took off 3 bases at V and 5 bases at J, with 14 bases between the two ends. Germline V lookup: CDR1 ENHRY, CDR2 SYGVKD. CDR3 loop: CAISDRRGIENIQYF. The CDR3 bases are TGTGCCATCAGTGATCGGAGAGGGATCGAAAACATTCAGTACTTC.

The V call is TRBV7-9, the J call TRBJ1-2; D is possibly TRBD1 (5 bases). The V gene's germline CDR1 is SEHNR and CDR2 FQNEAQ (reference sequence). CDR3 size: 15 residues. V was shortened by 3 bases and J by 0 bases, with 11 bases between the two germline ends. The CDR3 loop reads CASSFVTGANYGYTF. DNA of the CDR3: TGTGCCAGCAGCTTCGTAACAGGAGCTAACTATGGCTACACCTTC.

The rearrangement links TRBV10-1 to TRBJ1-1; TRBD1 matches at 7 bases. This CDR3 has 15 amino acids. After removal of 3 bases from V and 3 bases from J, the junction contained 7 bases not matched to a gene. Germline V gene sequence: CDR1 WNHNN, CDR2 SYGVQD (reference sequence). The CDR3 region has the DNA TGCGCCAGCAGTGACCACGGGACAGATTACACTGAAGCTTTCTTT. Amino acids: CASSDHGTDYTEAFF.

The rearrangement uses TRBV19 and TRBJ1-4, with 7 bases fitting TRBD1. Germline loops: CDR1 LNHDA, CDR2 SQIVND (reference sequence). CDR3 length: 14 amino acids. V was pared by 7 bases and J by 3 bases, with 5 bases of the junction left unmatched. The DNA for the CDR3 is TGTGCCAGTAAACAGGGGTTTGCTAATGAAAAACTGTTTTTT. This gives the protein CASKQGFANEKLFF.

V is TRBV27 and J is TRBJ2-1, with D perhaps TRBD2 (5 bases). V lost 2 bases and J 1 base, leaving 9 bases between the germline ends. The CDR3 length is 15 residues. From germline, CDR1 is MNHEY and CDR2 SMNVEV (reference sequence). This CDR3 reads CASSLPGISYNEQFF. In nucleotides, the CDR3 is TGTGCCAGCAGTTTACCGGGAATTTCCTACAATGAGCAGTTCTTC.

In nucleotides, the CDR3 is TGCGCCAGCAGCATGCGACAGGACATGAACACTGAAGCTTTCTTT. Translating it yields CASSMRQDMNTEAFF. The chain uses TRBV5-1 and TRBJ1-1; tentative D call: TRBD1 (6 bases). Germline-derived CDR1 and CDR2 are SGHRS and YFSETQ. Trimming took off 4 bases at V and 0 bases at J, with 13 bases between the two ends. The CDR3 covers 15 residues.

CDR3 protein: CASSIGQSPHEQYF. The CDR3 DNA is TGTGCCAGCAGCATTGGACAGTCGCCCCACGAGCAGTACTTC. The chain carries TRBV2 and TRBJ2-7; weak D call: TRBD1 (6 bases). The germline V and J ends were trimmed by 6 bases and 5 bases, with 17 bases remaining between them. Germline CDR1 SNHLY, CDR2 FYNNEI. The length of the CDR3 is 14 residues.

The CDR3 DNA follows: TGTGCCAGTAGTATTGGCAGGGGAGAAGAAAAACTGTTTTTT. Its protein product is CASSIGRGEEKLFF. This chain joins TRBV19 and TRBJ1-4, with D possibly matching TRBD1 (6 bases). The CDR3 has 14 amino acids. The ends were cut back, 3 bases at V and 8 bases at J, with 13 bases in the middle. CDR1 LNHDA and CDR2 SQIVND come from the germline V gene (reference sequence).

The genes are TRBV9 and TRBJ2-1, with D possibly TRBD2 on 5 matching bases. Germline loops: CDR1 SGDLS, CDR2 YYNGEE. V dropped 3 bases and J dropped 4 bases, with 8 bases sitting between them. The CDR3 loop spans 13 amino acids. CDR3 in amino acids: CASSDGIYNEQFF. CDR3 DNA: TGTGCCAGCAGCGACGGGATTTACAATGAGCAGTTCTTC.

The chain recombines TRBV15 with TRBJ1-1; 11 positions match TRBD1. The V segment lost 9 bases and the J segment 4 bases; nucleotides outside the gene matches: 7. The CDR3 covers 14 residues. Germline CDR1 reads LNHNV; CDR2 reads YYDKDF (reference sequence). CDR3 nucleotides: TGTGCCACTTCCCGGGACAGGGGGTTCACTGAAGCTTTCTTT. It encodes CATSRDRGFTEAFF.

The rearrangement joins TRBV5-1 to TRBJ2-3; 11 bases agree with TRBD2. The ends lost 1 base at V and 2 bases at J; junction bases unmatched: 3. The CDR3 spans 16 residues. Germline assignment: CDR1 SGHRS and CDR2 YFSETQ. This chain's CDR3 is CASSLQLAGDTDTQYF. In DNA, the CDR3 is TGCGCCAGCAGCTTGCAACTAGCGGGGGACACAGATACGCAGTATTTT.

The chain couples TRBV30 to TRBJ1-5, with 7 bases matching TRBD1. This CDR3 has 14 amino acids. From germline, CDR1 is GTSNPN and CDR2 SVGIG (reference sequence). With V trimmed by 0 bases and J by 7 bases, 6 bases remained unmatched. The CDR3 DNA is TGTGCCTGGAGTGTCGCGGCAGGGGGACAGCCCCAGCATTTT. Residues: CAWSVAAGGQPQHF.